This entry concerns a single T cell receptor (beta chain). This clonotype was counted many times. Its antigen target is currently unknown. Within one base of it there is no much larger clone, and no base qualities were kept. This entry is derived from a study of low-dose radiotherapy and immunotherapy resistance in tumors (dated by TCRdb to the early 2020s). Concerning the study at large: Cohort 1 received 0.5 Gy per fraction every 2 weeks, with a prescribed total PTV dose of 6.5 Gy. In Cohort 2, 1 Gy per fraction was delivered every two weeks, for a total of 13 Gy over 26 weeks. Nivolumab was administered intravenously as a 240 mg flat dose every two weeks, and ipilimumab was administered intravenously at 1 mg/kg every six weeks. Cyclophosphamide 200 mg/m2 was administered intravenously every two weeks, one day before each radiation and immunotherapy administration. The translational analysis covered eight patients: three from the first dose cohort and the first five from the second dose cohort. No randomization into treatment groups was done for the people taking part in the trial. Starting on cycle 1 day 1, patients took 300 mg of aspirin by mouth once a day for four cycles.

The time point label, as the study defines it: before trial treatment. Donors were enrolled in RACIN, a single-arm phase I dose-escalation trial in which nivolumab, ipilimumab, aspirin, low-dose cyclophosphamide and low-dose radiotherapy were combined. Patients were eligible if they had advanced solid tumors that were TIL-negative. Sequences LNHDA (CDR1) and SQIVND (CDR2) are obtained from the germline V gene (reference sequence). V loses 3 bases at its end and J loses 2 bases; junction bases beyond the gene matches: 9. There are 16 amino acids in the CDR3, from cysteine to phenylalanine inclusive. Just the 48-base CDR3 DNA is kept, in frame starting at base 1. Superscript III and a set of TRAV- and TRBV-specific primers were used to synthesize first-strand cDNA, so that both TCRalpha and TCRbeta chains were covered. TCRs were amplified with Phusion for approximately 20 PCR cycles using a constant-region primer together with the adapter attached to the V primers. The isolated mRNA was amplified using the MessageAmp II aRNA Amplification Kit, with in vitro transcription performed for around 16 hours at 37 degrees C. The Dynabeads mRNA DIRECT Purification Kit was used to isolate the mRNA for TCR sequencing. Indexed Illumina adapters were added in a second Phusion PCR of around 27 cycles, and the PCR products were purified with AMPure XP beads. Deep sequencing of TCRalpha and TCRbeta libraries was performed on an Illumina MiniSeq instrument. Turning to the authors' computational methods: Custom Perl scripts pooled TCR sequences encoding the same protein, removed out-of-frame sequences and computed each clonotype's abundance. The analysis excluded TCR sequences that were supported by just one read. Repertoire metrics included Shannon entropy, Gini index, clonality, richness, and frequency of TCRs shared between repertoires. TCRdb passed the public sequencing reads through fastp at Q25 and MiXCR, retaining productive beta sequences. Each entry is one CDR3 protein sequence, shown with its most common DNA and genes. The V and J calls here are based on TCRdb, not the publication. The sample contains fewer than 95,000 distinct CDR3 sequences, 9.4% of them found a single time. The ten biggest clones cover 0.95% to 1.3% of the sample.

The source is a male donor with prostate cancer. Specimen: PBMCs, collected before treatment. The rearrangement combines TRBV19 with TRBJ2-5; 7 bases in the middle match TRBD1. The bases are TGTGCCAGTAGTATTAGGGGGCGCGTCCGACAAGAGACCCAGTACTTC. Its protein product is CASSIRGRVRQETQYF.